The clone carrying this TCR beta chain was seen ten or more times. CDR1 and CDR2 from the germline V gene are WNHNN and SYGVQD (reference sequence). The CDR3 is made up of 16 amino acids. The V end was cut by 9 bases, the J end by 3 bases, with 24 bases between. This specimen comes from a study of blood T cell repertoires in COVID-19. Authors' processing steps: Amplification from reference gene primers served as the basis for estimated nucleated cell counts. Produced via immunoSEQ multiplex PCR; TCRdb's table is partial and in-frame only. Clone size and the V and J calls come from that table; the DNA yielded D and trimming. The sample has a few hundred thousand clones, about nine tenths seen once.

Sequenced sample: peripheral blood. This clonotype was sampled from a woman between 45 and 60 years old with acute or convalescent COVID-19. The V call is TRBV10-1, the J call TRBJ2-7, with a possible D match to TRBD1 (6 bases). The CDR3 DNA sequence: TGCGCCAGAAGCTACGCAGGGGTCCCTCATTGCTACGAGCAGTACTTC. Protein sequence: CARSYAGVPHCYEQYF.